This record concerns one T cell receptor (beta chain) sequence. This entry is derived from a study of blood T cell repertoires in COVID-19. Looking at the study overall: Some COVID-19 samples were acute and others convalescent; all came from the United States, Italy and Spain. Sample material is recorded as cDNA or gDNA derived from T cells, B-cell-depleted T cells, or PBMCs.

In the original analysis: By means of reference gene primer amplification, nucleated cell counts were estimated. TCRdb's table, derived via immunoSEQ multiplex PCR, lists solely in-frame clones and lacks some. For V, J and clone size, that table is used; D and trimming come from the DNA. Of 50,000 to 70,000 clones in the sample, about 89% were seen once. CDR3 length equals 14 residues. CDR1 and CDR2 (germline): SGHTA, FQGNSA. Trimming at V came to 5 bases and at J to 6 bases, leaving 7 bases not matched to a gene. This sequence joins TRBV7-2 and TRBJ2-5, with 9 nucleotides matching TRBD2. Material for sequencing was peripheral blood. The sequence came from a man in his sixties with active or convalescent COVID-19. The CDR3, as DNA: TGTGCCAGCAGCGCAGGGACTAGCTTGCAGACCCAGTACTTC. Translation: CASSAGTSLQTQYF.